What follows is one T cell receptor beta chain and its context. Its antigen is undetermined. The CDR3 runs 13 residues. Germline lookup yields CDR1 LGHNA and CDR2 YSLEER. V lost 4 bases and J 4 bases, leaving 11 bases between the germline ends. Sequenced by immunoSEQ multiplex PCR; TCRdb stores in-frame clones only, minus some. The sample consists of more than 2,000,000 clones, 90% to 95% of them appearing once. This specimen belongs to a study of shared clonotypes between healthy human individuals. Study outcomes and limitations: For naive CD4 cells, 5% to 6.5% of clonotypes were shared across a handful of donors.

This clonotype was obtained from a man aged 18 to 30 in good health. What was sequenced was naive CD4+ T cells sorted from blood. Subset denoted: CD45RA+ positively selected. The chain joins TRBV4-3 to TRBJ2-7; possibly TRBD1 for D (6 bases). CDR3 in amino acids: CASSRDRFYEQYF. The CDR3 coding sequence is TGCGCCAGCAGCCGAGACAGGTTTTACGAGCAGTACTTC.